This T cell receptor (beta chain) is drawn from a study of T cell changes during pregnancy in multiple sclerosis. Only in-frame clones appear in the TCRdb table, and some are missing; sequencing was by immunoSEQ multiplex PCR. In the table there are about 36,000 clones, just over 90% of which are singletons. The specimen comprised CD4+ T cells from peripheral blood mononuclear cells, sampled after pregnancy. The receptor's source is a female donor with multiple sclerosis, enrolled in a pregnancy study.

As DNA, the CDR3 is TGCGCCAGCAGCCCTCAAACGGGGGGCACAGATACGCAGTATTTT. Translating gives CASSPQTGGTDTQYF. The chain recombines TRBV5-1 with TRBJ2-3, with D possibly matching TRBD2 (6 bases). The length of the CDR3 is 15 residues. Germline loops: CDR1 SGHRS, CDR2 YFSETQ. Trimming removed 4 bases at V and 1 base at J, with 13 bases between.